A selection of T cell receptor beta chains follows, all from one sample in a study of regulatory T cells in long-lasting Graves disease. Each CDR3 protein gets one entry after TCRdb re-called the multiplex PCR reads with MiXCR. The table lists 300,000 to 400,000 distinct CDR3 sequences, about 20% of them singletons. The starting material was peripheral blood mononuclear cells (PBMCs), obtained when the disease was refractory, from a patient treated with antithyroid drugs. Receptor source: a female donor with Graves disease. Both conserved end residues are part of each CDR3. A D gene is named only where the DNA matches it firmly. Rows may omit the clone size; those that give it use once, few, many or a size class.

d_gene,j_gene,abundance,len,v_gene,CDR3aa,CDR3nt
-,TRBJ1-2,many,15,TRBV6-5,CASSYSGGLREGYTF,TGTGCCAGCAGTTACTCGGGCGGACTCCGTGAAGGCTACACCTTC
-,TRBJ2-6,-,21,TRBV18,CASSPNRAQGLMRSGANVLTF,TGTGCCAGCTCCCCCAACCGAGCGCAGGGCCTTATGCGCTCTGGGGCCAACGTCCTGACTTTC
-,TRBJ2-7,-,15,TRBV6-1,CASTRSRGTSYEQYF,TGTGCCAGCACTCGTTCTAGGGGGACTTCCTACGAGCAGTACTTC
-,TRBJ1-5,few,11,TRBV20-1,CSATGGGGPHF,TGCAGTGCCACCGGTGGTGGCGGACCCCATTTT
-,TRBJ1-5,many,18,TRBV19,CASSIGGWGGASNQPQHF,TGTGCCAGTAGTATAGGAGGTTGGGGGGGCGCAAGCAATCAGCCCCAGCATTTT
-,TRBJ2-7,many,12,TRBV6-2/TRBV6-3,CASSHLGHEQYF,TGTGCCAGCAGTCACCTTGGCCACGAGCAGTACTTC
-,TRBJ1-6,-,16,TRBV9,CASSVGGSSYNSPLHF,TGTGCCAGCAGCGTAGGAGGAAGCTCCTATAATTCACCCCTCCACTTT
TRBD1,TRBJ2-5,many,16,TRBV7-8,CASSLNPGQVSETQYF,TGTGCCAGCAGCTTAAACCCAGGACAGGTATCAGAGACCCAGTACTTC
-,TRBJ2-2,-,15,TRBV11-2,CASSPRRPLTGELFF,TGTGCCAGCAGCCCTAGGCGGCCCCTCACCGGGGAGCTGTTTTTT
-,TRBJ2-1,-,14,TRBV27,CASSLSRATSEQFF,TGTGCCAGCAGTTTGTCAAGAGCGACCAGTGAGCAGTTCTTC
-,TRBJ2-7,many,15,TRBV11-2,CASSLVPGKVYEQYF,TGTGCCAGCAGCTTAGTACCAGGGAAGGTCTACGAGCAGTACTTC
TRBD2,TRBJ2-2,-,17,TRBV19,CASSIELAGVTTGELFF,TGTGCCAGTAGTATAGAGCTAGCGGGAGTGACCACCGGGGAGCTGTTTTTT
TRBD2,TRBJ2-1,-,17,TRBV4-1,CASSYDALAEPYNEQFF,TGCGCCAGCAGCTACGACGCTCTAGCGGAGCCCTACAATGAGCAGTTCTTC
TRBD2,TRBJ2-2,-,16,TRBV30,CAWTRGLAAITGELFF,TGTGCCTGGACCCGGGGACTAGCGGCGATCACCGGGGAGCTGTTTTTT
-,TRBJ2-3,few,14,TRBV28,CASSFVGTTDTQYF,TGTGCCAGCAGTTTTGTAGGGACCACAGATACGCAGTATTTT
TRBD2,TRBJ2-5,few,20,TRBV11-2,CASSLAIPGTSGVRLETQYF,TGTGCCAGCAGCTTAGCAATCCCCGGGACTAGCGGGGTCCGTCTTGAGACCCAGTACTTC
-,TRBJ2-7,-,13,TRBV11-2,CASSQGLAYEQYF,TGTGCCAGCAGCCAAGGGTTGGCCTACGAGCAGTACTTC
-,TRBJ1-5,many,14,TRBV6-2/TRBV6-3,CASSYGIRYQPQHF,TGTGCCAGCAGTTATGGGATCCGGTACCAGCCCCAGCATTTT
TRBD2,TRBJ2-7,-,12,TRBV5-1,CASSKPGGEQYF,TGCGCCAGCAGCAAACCGGGAGGCGAGCAGTACTTC
-,TRBJ1-1,few,13,TRBV9,CASSPPLDTEAFF,TGTGCCAGCAGCCCACCGCTCGACACTGAAGCTTTCTTT
TRBD1,TRBJ2-5,many,16,TRBV12-3/TRBV12-4,CASFRTGVGAMGTQYF,TGTGCCAGCTTTAGGACAGGGGTCGGGGCCATGGGGACCCAGTACTTC
-,TRBJ2-7,few,13,TRBV20-1,CSANKGGVYEQYF,TGCAGTGCTAATAAGGGGGGCGTATACGAGCAGTACTTC
-,TRBJ1-1,many,15,TRBV29-1,CSVRTTASINTEAFF,TGCAGCGTTCGGACGACAGCATCAATTAACACTGAAGCTTTCTTT
-,TRBJ2-2,many,15,TRBV27,CASSFIWGETGELFF,TGTGCCAGCAGTTTTATTTGGGGGGAAACCGGGGAGCTGTTTTTT
-,TRBJ1-5,few,14,TRBV19,CASSIVNSLWPQHF,TGTGCCAGTAGTATAGTCAACAGTCTATGGCCCCAGCATTTT
-,TRBJ1-2,many,12,TRBV6-1,CASSEGRDGYTF,TGTGCCAGCAGTGAGGGTAGAGATGGCTACACCTTC
-,TRBJ2-6,-,14,TRBV19,CASSRGYGANVLTF,TGTGCCAGTAGTAGGGGGTATGGGGCCAACGTCCTGACTTTC
TRBD1,TRBJ1-1,many,14,TRBV12-3/TRBV12-4,CASSLARTGAGAFF,TGTGCCAGCAGTTTAGCGAGGACAGGGGCGGGGGCTTTCTTT
TRBD1,TRBJ2-7,many,15,TRBV28,CASSFWTGLYYEQYF,TGTGCCAGCAGTTTCTGGACAGGCCTGTACTACGAGCAGTACTTC
-,TRBJ1-1,-,15,TRBV4-1,CASSQITGSGPEAFF,TGCGCCAGCAGCCAAATAACAGGCAGCGGTCCTGAAGCTTTCTTT
-,TRBJ2-5,many,13,TRBV12-3/TRBV12-4,CASSPGRKETQYF,TGTGCCAGCAGCCCTGGACGGAAAGAGACCCAGTACTTC
-,TRBJ1-1,many,18,TRBV27,CASSFLSQTGPWNTEAFF,TGTGCCAGCAGTTTCCTCTCCCAGACAGGCCCCTGGAACACTGAAGCTTTCTTT
-,TRBJ2-2,-,14,TRBV11-3,CASSLREGTGELFF,TGTGCCAGCAGCTTAAGAGAGGGGACCGGGGAGCTGTTTTTT
-,TRBJ2-1,many,11,TRBV7-2,CASSRSNEQFF,TGTGCCAGCAGCCGATCCAATGAGCAGTTCTTC
-,TRBJ2-5,many,13,TRBV12-5,CASGWDIQETQYF,TGTGCTAGTGGGTGGGACATCCAAGAGACCCAGTACTTC
TRBD1,TRBJ2-5,-,18,TRBV7-8,CASSLHRTGAILQETQYF,TGTGCCAGCAGCTTACACCGGACAGGGGCGATACTACAAGAGACCCAGTACTTC
-,TRBJ2-7,-,15,TRBV20-1,CSAITLRSGTYEQYF,TGCAGTGCTATCACTCTTAGGTCTGGTACCTACGAGCAGTACTTC
-,TRBJ2-3,-,12,TRBV7-9,CASTSQSDTQYF,TGTGCCAGCACCAGCCAATCAGATACGCAGTATTTT
-,TRBJ2-7,few,16,TRBV4-1,CASSQDQAGLFYEQYF,TGCGCCAGCAGCCAAGATCAAGCGGGCCTCTTCTACGAGCAGTACTTC
-,TRBJ1-3,many,15,TRBV28,CASSFPQASLDTIYF,TGTGCCAGCAGTTTCCCCCAAGCCTCCTTGGACACCATATATTTT
-,TRBJ2-7,many,15,TRBV29-1,CSVEDPSTGNYEQYF,TGCAGCGTTGAAGACCCTTCGACAGGTAACTACGAGCAGTACTTC
TRBD1,TRBJ1-2,many,15,TRBV3-1,CASSHPRGPHYGYTF,TGTGCCAGCAGCCACCCGAGGGGGCCCCACTATGGCTACACCTTC
-,TRBJ1-2,many,15,TRBV7-2,CASSTHPVQVPGYTF,TGTGCCAGCAGCACCCACCCCGTCCAGGTACCGGGCTACACCTTC
-,TRBJ2-1,-,12,TRBV2,CASTIGVTEQFF,TGTGCCAGCACTATTGGGGTTACTGAGCAGTTCTTC
-,TRBJ2-3,few,15,TRBV12-3/TRBV12-4,CASSLRRGLTDTQYF,TGTGCCAGCAGTTTACGTCGGGGTCTCACAGATACGCAGTATTTT
-,TRBJ1-1,-,16,TRBV4-3,CASSQGIATPNTEAFF,TGCGCCAGCAGCCAAGGGATTGCCACGCCGAACACTGAAGCTTTCTTT
-,TRBJ2-5,many,17,TRBV5-8,CASSLRSFRQEGETQYF,TGTGCCAGCAGCTTGAGGTCTTTTCGACAGGAGGGGGAGACCCAGTACTTC
-,TRBJ2-7,-,11,TRBV13,CASSYRYERYF,TGTGCCAGCAGCTATAGATACGAGCGGTACTTC
-,TRBJ1-3,few,11,TRBV9,CASSARNTIYF,TGTGCCAGCAGCGCGAGGAACACCATATATTTT
-,TRBJ2-7,many,13,TRBV7-2,CASSLAGSHEQYF,TGTGCCAGCAGCTTGGCGGGGTCTCACGAGCAGTACTTC
-,TRBJ1-1,few,16,TRBV5-1,CASSLAGRRFNTEAFF,TGCGCCAGCAGCTTGGCCGGGCGGCGTTTTAACACTGAAGCTTTCTTT
TRBD1,TRBJ2-6,many,17,TRBV6-1,CASSRDSVNSGANVLTF,TGTGCCAGCAGCCGGGACAGTGTTAACTCTGGGGCCAACGTCCTGACTTTC
-,TRBJ1-5,few,14,TRBV19,CASSARQSNQPQHF,TGTGCCAGTAGTGCCCGACAGAGCAATCAGCCCCAGCATTTT
-,TRBJ2-3,-,15,TRBV28,CASSLLRQRTDTQYF,TGTGCCAGCAGTTTATTAAGGCAACGCACAGATACGCAGTATTTT
-,TRBJ1-5,many,13,TRBV27,CASSLWSNQPQHF,TGTGCCAGCAGTTTGTGGAGCAATCAGCCCCAGCATTTT
-,TRBJ2-2,many,16,TRBV12-3/TRBV12-4,CASSFWGIKDTGELFF,TGTGCCAGCAGTTTCTGGGGCATTAAGGACACCGGGGAGCTGTTTTTT
-,TRBJ2-2,-,16,TRBV2,CATKSGRGSGTGELFF,TGTGCCACCAAATCCGGACGGGGCTCTGGGACCGGGGAGCTGTTTTTT
-,TRBJ2-5,many,16,TRBV2,CANNFHAGRSQETQYF,TGTGCCAACAACTTCCATGCCGGCAGGAGCCAAGAGACCCAGTACTTC
-,TRBJ1-5,few,14,TRBV12-3/TRBV12-4,CASSLLRSNQPQHF,TGTGCCAGCAGTCTACTAAGGAGCAATCAGCCCCAGCATTTT
-,TRBJ1-6,many,14,TRBV5-1,CASSFGDESSPLHF,TGCGCCAGCAGCTTTGGGGACGAAAGTTCACCCCTCCACTTT